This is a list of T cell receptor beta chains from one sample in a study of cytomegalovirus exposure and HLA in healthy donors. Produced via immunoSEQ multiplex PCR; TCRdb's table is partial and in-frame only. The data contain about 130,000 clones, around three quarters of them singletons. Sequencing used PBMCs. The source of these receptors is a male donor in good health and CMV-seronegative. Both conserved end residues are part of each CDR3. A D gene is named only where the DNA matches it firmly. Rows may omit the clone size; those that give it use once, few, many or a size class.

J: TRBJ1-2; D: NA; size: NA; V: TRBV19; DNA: TGTGCCAGTAGTCCGGACATGCTGTATGGCTACACCTTC; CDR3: CASSPDMLYGYTF
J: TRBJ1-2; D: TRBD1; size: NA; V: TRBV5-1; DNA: TGCGCCAGCAGCTTGGATACAGGGGCAGCTAACTATGGCTACACCTTC; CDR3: CASSLDTGAANYGYTF
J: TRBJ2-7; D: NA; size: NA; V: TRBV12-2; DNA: TGTGCAAGTCGCTTAGCGCCGGGACTAGCGGAAGAAGACCACGAGCAGTACTTC; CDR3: CASRLAPGLAEEDHEQYF
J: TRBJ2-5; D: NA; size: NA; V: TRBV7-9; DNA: TGTGCCAGCAGCTTAAGGGTGGGAGTTAAAGAGACCCAGTACTTC; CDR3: CASSLRVGVKETQYF
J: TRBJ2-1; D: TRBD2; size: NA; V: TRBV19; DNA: TGTTCAATCGGACTAGCGGGGCACAATGAGCAGTTCTTC; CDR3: CSIGLAGHNEQFF
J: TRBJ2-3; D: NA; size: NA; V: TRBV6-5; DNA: TGTGCCAGCAGTTACTTCGCCAGGGGAAGCACAGATACGCAGTATTTT; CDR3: CASSYFARGSTDTQYF
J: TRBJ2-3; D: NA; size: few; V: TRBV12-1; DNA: TGTGCCAGCAGCCGAGACGCGATAGGGGGCAGCACAGATACGCAGTATTTT; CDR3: CASSRDAIGGSTDTQYF
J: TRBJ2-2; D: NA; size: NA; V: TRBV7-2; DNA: TGTGCCAGCAGCTTAGGGGCCAGGGGAAACACCGGGGAGCTGTTTTTT; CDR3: CASSLGARGNTGELFF
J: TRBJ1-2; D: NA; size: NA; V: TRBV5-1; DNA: TGCGCCAGCAGCTTGGGACCCACGACAGGAAGTTATGGCTACACCTTC; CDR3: CASSLGPTTGSYGYTF
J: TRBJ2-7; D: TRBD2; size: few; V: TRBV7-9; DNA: TGTGCCAGCAGCTTAAGGGACTATCTATACTTC; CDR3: CASSLRDYLYF
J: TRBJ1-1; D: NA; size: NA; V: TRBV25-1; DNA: TGTGCCAGCAGTGCCCCAATCTCGGGGGACACTGAAGCTTTCTTT; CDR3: CASSAPISGDTEAFF
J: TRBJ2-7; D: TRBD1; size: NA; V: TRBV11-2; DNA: TGTGCCATAGGACAGGGGCTAAACGAGCAGTACTTC; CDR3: CAIGQGLNEQYF
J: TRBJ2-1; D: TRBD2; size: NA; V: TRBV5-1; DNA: TGCGCCAGCAGCTTGGCCCTGGCGGGAGGAGTTGGCAATGAGCAGTTCTTC; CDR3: CASSLALAGGVGNEQFF
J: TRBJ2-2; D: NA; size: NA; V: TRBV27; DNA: TGTGCCAGCAGTCCCCAGTATACGAACACCGGGGAGCTGTTTTTT; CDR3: CASSPQYTNTGELFF
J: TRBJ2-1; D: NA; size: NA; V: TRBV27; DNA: TGTGCCAGCAGTTTATTGGGCAGGTTTAGCTCCTACAATGAGCAGTTCTTC; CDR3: CASSLLGRFSSYNEQFF
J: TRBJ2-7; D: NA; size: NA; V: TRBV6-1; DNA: TGTGCCAGCAGTGAAACTTGGTACGAGCAGTACTTC; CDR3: CASSETWYEQYF
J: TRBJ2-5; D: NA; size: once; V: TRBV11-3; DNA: TGTGCCAGCAGCTTAGTAGGCGGCGGACAAGAGACCCAGTACTTC; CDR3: CASSLVGGGQETQYF
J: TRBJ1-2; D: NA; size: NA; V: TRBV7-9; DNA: TGTGCCAGCAGCTTGGGGGGGATTCCCGACTATGGCTACACCTTC; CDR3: CASSLGGIPDYGYTF
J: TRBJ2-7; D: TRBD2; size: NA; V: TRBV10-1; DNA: TGCGCCAGCAAGGAGCGGGGCCGCTCCTACGAGCAGTACTTC; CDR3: CASKERGRSYEQYF
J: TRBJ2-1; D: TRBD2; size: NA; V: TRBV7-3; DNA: TGTGCCAGCAGCCGGGGACTAGCGGACGACAATGAGCAGTTCTTC; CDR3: CASSRGLADDNEQFF
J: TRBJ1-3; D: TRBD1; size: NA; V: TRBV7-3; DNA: TGTGCCAGCAGCCCGACGACAGGGCATGGAAACACCATATATTTT; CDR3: CASSPTTGHGNTIYF
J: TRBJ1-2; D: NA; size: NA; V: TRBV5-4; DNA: TGTGCCAGCAGCTTCCTTTCGACAGGTCTAACTATTGGCTACACCTTC; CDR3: CASSFLSTGLTIGYTF
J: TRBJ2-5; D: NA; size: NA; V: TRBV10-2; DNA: TGCGCCAGCAGCCTCAACGGCCAAGAGACCCAGTACTTC; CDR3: CASSLNGQETQYF
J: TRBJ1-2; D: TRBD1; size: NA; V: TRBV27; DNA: TGTGCCAGCAGTTTGTCCGGGACAGCTTCTAACTATGGCTACACCTTC; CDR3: CASSLSGTASNYGYTF
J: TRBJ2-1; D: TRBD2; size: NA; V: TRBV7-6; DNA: TGTGCCAGCAGCTTAACGGCTAGCGGGGCAACCTACAATGAGCAGTTCTTC; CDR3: CASSLTASGATYNEQFF
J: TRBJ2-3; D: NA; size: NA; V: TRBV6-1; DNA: TGTGCCAGCAGTGACGGGACTGCCTCCCGTAATACGCAGTATTTT; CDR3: CASSDGTASRNTQYF
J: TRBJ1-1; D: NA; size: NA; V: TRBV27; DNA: TGTGCCAGCAGGAGCTCCGGGACACTGAACACTGAAGCTTTCTTT; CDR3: CASRSSGTLNTEAFF
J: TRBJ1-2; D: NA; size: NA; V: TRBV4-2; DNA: TGTGCCAGCAGCCAAGAAAGTAGGAGTGGCGTGGGCTACACCTTC; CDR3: CASSQESRSGVGYTF
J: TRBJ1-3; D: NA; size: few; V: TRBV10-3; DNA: TGTGCCATCCGAGAAGCCTCTGGAAACACCATATATTTT; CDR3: CAIREASGNTIYF
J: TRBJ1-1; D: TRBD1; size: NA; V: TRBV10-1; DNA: TGCGCCAGCAGTCGGGACAGGGGGCGCGTCTACACTGAAGCTTTCTTT; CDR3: CASSRDRGRVYTEAFF
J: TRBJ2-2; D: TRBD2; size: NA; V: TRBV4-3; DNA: TGCGCCAGCAGCCAAAGGCTAGCGGACTATTACACCGGGGAGCTGTTTTTT; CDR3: CASSQRLADYYTGELFF
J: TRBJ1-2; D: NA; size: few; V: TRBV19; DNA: TGTGCCAGTACCCGTGTTGCAACGGGGTATGGCTACACCTTC; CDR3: CASTRVATGYGYTF
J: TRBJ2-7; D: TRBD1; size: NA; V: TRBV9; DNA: TGTGCCAGCAGCGCCGCCGGGACAGGATACGAGCAGTACTTC; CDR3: CASSAAGTGYEQYF
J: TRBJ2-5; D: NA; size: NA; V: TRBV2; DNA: TGTGCCAGGAAAGGCGGGGCAGGACTTCCAGAGACCCAGTACTTC; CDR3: CARKGGAGLPETQYF
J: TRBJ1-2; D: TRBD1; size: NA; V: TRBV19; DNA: TGTGCCACCTCCATTAACAGGGGTCCCTCCCGGGGCTACACCTTC; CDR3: CATSINRGPSRGYTF
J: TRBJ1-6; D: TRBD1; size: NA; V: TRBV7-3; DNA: TGTGCCAGCAGCGCCGGGACAGGGCTAAATTCACCCCTCCACTTT; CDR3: CASSAGTGLNSPLHF
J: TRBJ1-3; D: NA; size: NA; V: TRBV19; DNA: TGTGCCAGTAGTATAGATACAGCCCCCTCTGGAAACACCATATATTTT; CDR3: CASSIDTAPSGNTIYF
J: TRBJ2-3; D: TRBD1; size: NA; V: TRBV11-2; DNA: TGTGCCAGCAGCCCCGGGGACAGGGGCACAGATACGCAGTATTTT; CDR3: CASSPGDRGTDTQYF
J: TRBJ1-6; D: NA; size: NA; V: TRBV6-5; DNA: TGTGCCAGCAGTGACGCCAGGGGAAATTCACCCCTCCACTTT; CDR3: CASSDARGNSPLHF
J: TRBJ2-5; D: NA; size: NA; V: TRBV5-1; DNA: TGCGCCAGCAGCTCCATCAGGGGACGGATCGGGACCCAGTACTTC; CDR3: CASSSIRGRIGTQYF
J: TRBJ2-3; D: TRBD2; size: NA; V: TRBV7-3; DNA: TGTGCCAGCAGCTTGGGACTAGCGGGGGCGGAAGATACGCAGTATTTT; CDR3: CASSLGLAGAEDTQYF
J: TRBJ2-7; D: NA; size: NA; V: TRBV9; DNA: TGTGCCAGCAGCGTATGGGCAGGGGCCTACGAGCAGTACTTC; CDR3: CASSVWAGAYEQYF
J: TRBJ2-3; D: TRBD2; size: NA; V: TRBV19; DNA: TGTGCCACCGAGGGTGGGACTAGCGGGGACCAACGCACAGATACGCAGTATTTT; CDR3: CATEGGTSGDQRTDTQYF
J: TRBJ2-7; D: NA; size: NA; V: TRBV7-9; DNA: TGTGCCAGCAGCTTTCAGGGCCGCGGCGAGCAGTACTTC; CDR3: CASSFQGRGEQYF
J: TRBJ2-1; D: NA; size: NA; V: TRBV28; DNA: TGTGCCAGCAGTTTGGACAGCTACAATGAGCAGTTCTTC; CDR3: CASSLDSYNEQFF
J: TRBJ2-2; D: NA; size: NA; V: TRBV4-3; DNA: TGCGCCAGCAGCCCACGACAACGCGGGCGGGAGCTGTTTTTT; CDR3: CASSPRQRGRELFF
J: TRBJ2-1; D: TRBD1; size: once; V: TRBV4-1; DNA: TGCGCCAGCAGCCAGGGGACAGGGTTAAAGCAGTTCTTC; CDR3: CASSQGTGLKQFF
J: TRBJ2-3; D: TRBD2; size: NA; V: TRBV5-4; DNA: TGTGCCAGCAGCTCCGGGACTAGCGGCACAGATACGCAGTATTTT; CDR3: CASSSGTSGTDTQYF
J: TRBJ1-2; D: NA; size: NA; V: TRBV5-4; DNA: TGTGCCAGCAGCCAACTTCCCCGACAGACTAACTATGGCTACACCTTC; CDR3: CASSQLPRQTNYGYTF